This passage covers 8 T cell receptor beta chains from one sample sequenced in a study of radiotherapy plus CTLA-4 blockade in lung cancer. Here immunoSEQ multiplex PCR was the method, and the copy in TCRdb shows in-frame clones only, minus some. Of about 120,000 clones listed, roughly 74% are singletons. This material consisted of peripheral blood, taken from a patient treated with radiotherapy plus ipilimumab. The receptors stem from a human donor with non-small cell lung cancer who had a partial response to radiotherapy plus ipilimumab.

This rearrangement joins TRBV5-4 to TRBJ1-2; 9 bases are a match to TRBD1. Germline V CDR1 and CDR2: SGHNT, YYREEE (reference sequence). V lost 0 bases and J lost 5; bases outside the gene matches: 5. The CDR3 loop spans 15 amino acids. CDR3 nucleotide sequence: TGTGCCAGCAGCTTGGAACAGGGGGCCCGGTATGGCTACACCTTC. Translating gives CASSLEQGARYGYTF. Filled out from reference TRBV5-4 and TRBJ1-2, the complete variable domain reads ETGVTQSPTHLIKTRGQQVTLRCSSQSGHNTVSWYQQALGQGPQFIFQYYREEENGRGNFPPRFSGLQFPNYSSELNVNALELDDSALYLCASSLEQGARYGYTFGSGTRLTVV.

This chain joins TRBV29-1 and TRBJ2-2; no clear D. V lost 7 bases and J lost 6, with 9 bases in between. CDR3 length equals 11 residues. Germline-derived CDR1 and CDR2 are SQVTM and ANQGSEA. Here the CDR3 DNA reads TGCAGCGCCGGGTTATCCGGGGAGCTGTTTTTT. As protein: CSAGLSGELFF.

This clone is a singleton in its sample. CDR3 residues: CASSSWSDNEQFF. The CDR3 DNA reads as TGTGCCAGCAGCTCTTGGAGCGACAATGAGCAGTTCTTC. The J gene is TRBJ2-1, the V gene TRBV5-4; D gene unclear. Trimming removed 3 bases from V and 5 bases from J, with 9 bases in between. The germline V gene encodes CDR1 SGHNT and CDR2 YYREEE (reference sequence). This CDR3 spans 13 amino acids.

The V gene is TRBV4-2, the J gene TRBJ1-1, with TRBD1 matching over 10 bases. The CDR3 has 15 residues. Trimming cost V 4 bases and J 6 bases; bases outside gene matches: 8. Per the germline V gene, CDR1 is LGHNA and CDR2 is YNFKEQ. The CDR3 spells CASSRGTGEESEAFF. CDR3 coding DNA: TGTGCCAGCAGCCGGGGGACAGGGGAAGAGTCTGAAGCTTTCTTT.

The genes are TRBV28 and TRBJ2-7; D might be TRBD1 (5 bases). With 5 bases removed from V and 0 bases from J, the gap between germline ends came to 8 bases. This CDR3 comprises 13 residues. Germline CDR1 is MDHEN and CDR2 is SYDVKM. CDR3 in amino acids: CASSVDNSYEQYF. For the CDR3, the DNA is TGTGCCAGCAGTGTGGACAACTCCTACGAGCAGTACTTC.

The chain couples TRBV28 to TRBJ1-2; 11 bases are a match to TRBD1. The V gene end was trimmed by 6 bases and the J gene end by 11 bases; junction bases not matched to a gene: 8. CDR3 length: 13 residues. Germline V CDR1 and CDR2: MDHEN, SYDVKM. DNA of the CDR3: TGTGCCAGCAGCCTCGGACAGGGGGCAGGGTACACCTTC. Translation: CASSLGQGAGYTF.

This chain connects TRBV10-2 to TRBJ2-7, with 7 bases matching TRBD1. Germline CDR1 reads WSHSY; CDR2 reads SAAADI. CDR3 length equals 14 residues. V lost 2 bases, J lost 0 bases, and 1 base stayed unmatched. CDR3 region: CASSEDRASYEQYF. The DNA of the CDR3 is TGCGCCAGCAGTGAGGACAGGGCCTCCTACGAGCAGTACTTC.

This clone was observed a handful of times. V gene TRBV18 combines with J gene TRBJ2-6; tentatively, D is TRBD1 (6 bases). This CDR3 spans 15 amino acids. Germline-derived CDR1 and CDR2 are KGHSH and LQKENI. V lost 0 bases, J lost 4 bases, and 7 bases lay in between. The CDR3 sequence: CASSPPTGGANVLTF. The DNA of the CDR3 is TGTGCCAGCTCACCACCGACAGGAGGGGCCAACGTCCTGACTTTC.